The present T cell receptor (beta chain) was sequenced within a study of brain metastases from non-small cell lung cancer. Trimming took off 5 bases at V and 0 bases at J, with 21 bases between the two ends. The CDR3 has 18 residues. Germline CDR1 reads KGHDR; CDR2 reads SFDVKD. This clone has more than one count but fewer than ten. Other DNA variants within this sample encode the same CDR3. Data came from immunoSEQ multiplex PCR; TCRdb stores just in-frame clones and leaves some out. This table has roughly 8,300 clones, 85% appearing once. The sequencing sample was made of primary lung tumor tissue. J is TRBJ1-2 and V is TRBV24-1; maybe TRBD1 (6 bases). This sequence was found in a donor at least 40 years old with non-small cell lung cancer. The CDR3 sequence: CATSGGEKQGVANYGYTF. In DNA, the CDR3 is TGTGCCACCAGTGGAGGGGAAAAACAGGGAGTAGCTAACTATGGCTACACCTTC.